Described below is a single T cell receptor (beta chain) sequence and its context. The target antigen is unknown. The entry originates in a study of shared clonotypes between healthy human individuals. Caucasian adults residing in Nashville, Tennessee made up all the donors. Study findings and constraints: With few donors, the genetic and exposure-history diversity represented was limited. Although depth was large, rarefaction showed that sequencing of the sorted subsets was incomplete. Estimated richness was generally greater in naive than memory subsets.

In germline, CDR1 is SEHNR, CDR2 FQNEAQ (reference sequence). The CDR3 covers 14 residues. With 3 bases removed from V and 0 bases from J, the gap between germline ends came to 9 bases. Only in-frame clones appear in the TCRdb table, and some are missing; sequencing was by immunoSEQ multiplex PCR. This table has around 2.1 million clones, about 94% appearing once. Sample: naive CD4+ T cells sorted from blood. Subset given: CD45RA+ positively selected. The clonotype was recovered from a man younger than 35 in good health. V usage is TRBV7-9 and J usage is TRBJ2-7; no firm D call. The CDR3 bases are TGTGCCAGCAGCTTGGGCCGGACCTCCTACGAGCAGTACTTC. It yields the protein CASSLGRTSYEQYF.